This T cell receptor (beta chain) was identified in a study of blood T cell repertoires in COVID-19. Germline CDR1 reads MDHEN; CDR2 reads SYDVKM. The CDR3 loop spans 13 amino acids. V was pared by 6 bases and J by 3 bases, with 9 bases between. TCRdb's copy holds only in-frame clones and misses some; the assay was immunoSEQ multiplex PCR. The table has some 380,000 clones, about 80% seen once. The rearrangement joins TRBV28 to TRBJ2-1, with D possibly matching TRBD2 (5 bases). This sequence was found in a human donor with acute or convalescent COVID-19. The donor label of this sample is uncertain. The sample taken for sequencing was peripheral blood. CDR3 sequence reads: CASRGSVYNEQFF. CDR3 in DNA: TGTGCCAGCAGGGGGAGCGTCTACAATGAGCAGTTCTTC.